Each of the 11 T cell receptor beta chains below was sequenced from the same sample in a study of T cells in women clearing cervical HPV infection. Assay: immunoSEQ multiplex PCR; the TCRdb copy retains only in-frame clones and omits some. The sample includes tens of thousands of clones. Sequencing input: blood buffy coat. The receptors stem from a woman aged 18 to 75 with a cervical HPV16 infection that either progressed to CIN3+ or cleared (not recorded which).

Concerning this clone itself: Sequencing ends 3 residues short of the CDR3 end; the germline J gene provides the rest. This chain connects TRBV10-3 to TRBJ2-2; a weak D match, TRBD2 (6 bases). Germline V gives CDR1 ENHRY, CDR2 SYGVKD. Trimming cost V 9 bases and J 4 bases, with 9 bases left between them. There are 12 residues in the CDR3. The CDR3 region is CAISTSTGELFF. The covered CDR3 bases are TGTGCCATTTCGACTAGCACCGGGGAG.

Notes on this clone: The CDR3 end is not reached by the read, which stops 3 residues before it; the germline J gene fills it in. The rearrangement links TRBV7-6 to TRBJ2-5; TRBD2 agrees at 7 bases. Germline CDR1 SGHVS, CDR2 FNYEAQ. CDR3 length: 13 residues. The junction had 3 bases not matched to a gene; V was cut back by 5 bases and J by 3 bases. The CDR3 loop reads CASSPSGEETQYF. The covered CDR3 bases are TGTGCCAGCAGCCCTAGCGGAGAAGAGACC.

A word on this clone: The CDR3 end lies 3 residues beyond the end of the read and is filled in from the germline J gene. The chain has TRBV30 and TRBJ2-1; 8 bases match TRBD2. Losses at the gene ends were 0 bases for V and 5 bases for J; bases not matched to a gene: 12. The CDR3 consists of 17 residues. Germline CDR1 reads GTSNPN; CDR2 reads SVGIG (reference sequence). The covered CDR3 bases are TGTGCCTGGAGTGTACCCAAAGCGGGAGACTGGGACAATGAG. Residues: CAWSVPKAGDWDNE. The full CDR3 sequence reads CAWSVPKAGDWDNEQFF.

Comment on this clone: Read coverage stops 3 residues before the CDR3 terminus; the germline J gene supplies the remainder. The chain has TRBV20-1 and TRBJ1-2; 7 bases align to TRBD1. The CDR3 runs 15 residues. J was trimmed by 2 bases and V by 1 base; bases with no gene match: 7. From germline, CDR1 is DFQATT and CDR2 SNEGSKA (reference sequence). The DNA read from the CDR3 is TGCAGTGCTAGAGCATCGCGACAGGGAAACTATGGC. Translated: CSARASRQGNYG. The whole CDR3 region reads CSARASRQGNYGYTF.

Concerning this clone itself: Read sequence stops 3 residues before the CDR3 end, and the germline J gene provides the missing end. The chain has TRBV9 and TRBJ2-1; D may correspond to TRBD1 or TRBD2 (5 bases each). This CDR3 contains 13 residues. In germline, CDR1 is SGDLS, CDR2 YYNGEE. V shed 0 bases and J shed 8 bases, with 9 bases lying between them. This CDR3 is CASSVGGVDEQFF. Partial CDR3 DNA: TGTGCCAGCAGCGTAGGAGGGGTAGATGAG.

As concerns this clone: The read terminates 3 residues before the CDR3 end, so the remaining end is supplied by the germline J gene. The chain is built from TRBV19 and TRBJ1-2, with TRBD1 identical over 9 bases. The CDR3 runs to 16 residues. Germline assignment: CDR1 LNHDA and CDR2 SQIVND (reference sequence). V gave up 9 bases and J gave up 4 bases; unmatched junction bases: 15. CDR3: CARKGTGWTKVYGYTF. The DNA read from the CDR3 is TGTGCCAGGAAGGGGACAGGGTGGACAAAGGTCTATGGC.

CDR3 protein: CASSYSRSYYTF. The CDR3 bases that were read are TGTGCCAGCAGTTACTCGAGGTCGTAC. The chain recombines TRBV6-2 or TRBV6-3 with TRBJ1-2; D ambiguous. With the read ending 3 residues before the CDR3 end, the germline J gene is used to fill in that end. The CDR3 consists of 12 residues. CDR1 and CDR2 (germline): MNHEY, SVGEGT.

The sequenced part of the CDR3 DNA is TGTGCCAGCAGGAAAGGGACAGCTCCTCAAGAGACC. It specifies CASRKGTAPQET. The complete CDR3 protein is CASRKGTAPQETQYF. The rearrangement joins TRBV2 to TRBJ2-5; 7 nucleotides agree with TRBD1. The read is 3 residues too short to cover the CDR3 end, so that end is filled in from the germline J gene. This CDR3 contains 15 residues. Germline V CDR1 and CDR2: SNHLY, FYNNEI. The junction had 9 bases not matched to a gene; V was cut back by 6 bases and J by 2 bases.

With respect to this clone: The read stops 3 residues short of the end of the CDR3; the missing end is completed from the germline J gene. The chain combines TRBV9 with TRBJ2-3; the D is unclear. The CDR3 totals 15 residues. The V gene's germline CDR1 is SGDLS and CDR2 YYNGEE. Trimming removed 0 bases at V and 1 base at J, with 9 bases between. The sequenced CDR3 bases are TGTGCCAGCAGCGTAGAAGGCAGAGGCACAGATACG. Amino acid sequence: CASSVEGRGTDT. The full CDR3 is CASSVEGRGTDTQYF.

About this clone: The CDR3 end is not reached by the read, which stops 3 residues before it; the germline J gene fills it in. The chain links TRBV5-1 to TRBJ2-3, with a tentative D call TRBD2 (5 bases). CDR1 and CDR2 (germline): SGHRS, YFSETQ. V gave up 0 bases and J gave up 6 bases, with 11 bases separating them. The CDR3 sequence is 14 residues long. CDR3: CASSLAASLDTQYF. The sequenced CDR3 bases are TGCGCCAGCAGCTTGGCCGCTAGCTTGGATACG.

To note about this clone: The sequenced fragment ends 3 residues before the CDR3 boundary, so the rest is inferred from the germline J gene. This chain uses TRBV19 with TRBJ2-5, with D maybe TRBD2 (7 bases). Germline CDR1 and CDR2: LNHDA and SQIVND (reference sequence). The CDR3 consists of 15 residues. The V gene lost 10 bases and the J gene lost 4 bases, with 22 bases spanning the gap. The CDR3 loop is CAKPKGGVSLETQYF. CDR3 bases read: TGTGCCAAACCAAAGGGGGGGGTATCATTAGAGACC.